Listed below are T cell receptor beta chains from one sample, sequenced in a study of vaccination and CD4 T cells after COVID-19. Their recognized antigens are unknown. MiXCR was run by TCRdb on the PCR reads, yielding one entry per CDR3 protein. The sample records approximately 9,000 distinct CDR3 sequences, about a third being singletons. The sequencing sample was made of CD4+ T cells from blood, cultured in vitro. The receptors derive from a human donor in good health. Both conserved end residues are part of each CDR3. Fields, in order: D gene, J gene, clone size, CDR3 length, V gene, CDR3 DNA, CDR3 protein. A D gene is named only where the DNA matches it firmly. The listing skips clone size in some rows; elsewhere it reads once, few, many or a size class.

D gene: TRBD1; J gene: TRBJ2-7; clone size: few; CDR3 length: 14; V gene: TRBV5-4; CDR3 DNA: TGTGCCAGCAGCTTAGAACAGGGGGCCTACGAGCAGTACTTC; CDR3 protein: CASSLEQGAYEQYF
D gene: .; J gene: TRBJ1-3; clone size: .; CDR3 length: 14; V gene: TRBV6-1; CDR3 DNA: TGTGCCAGCAGTCCTACCTACTCTGGAAACACCATATATTTT; CDR3 protein: CASSPTYSGNTIYF
D gene: .; J gene: TRBJ1-2; clone size: .; CDR3 length: 15; V gene: TRBV27; CDR3 DNA: TGTGCCAGCAGTTTATTAGCCAGGGAAACTATGGGCTACACCTTC; CDR3 protein: CASSLLARETMGYTF
D gene: .; J gene: TRBJ1-1; clone size: .; CDR3 length: 15; V gene: TRBV28; CDR3 DNA: TGTGCCAGCAGTTCTACCCCGGGACTCCCGTTTGCAGCTTTCTTT; CDR3 protein: CASSSTPGLPFAAFF
D gene: .; J gene: TRBJ2-7; clone size: .; CDR3 length: 12; V gene: TRBV7-2; CDR3 DNA: TGTGCCAGCAGTTCACTCGGCTACGAGCAGTACTTC; CDR3 protein: CASSSLGYEQYF
D gene: .; J gene: TRBJ2-7; clone size: .; CDR3 length: 14; V gene: TRBV6-1; CDR3 DNA: TGTGCCAGCAGTGAACCGGGAGAGGTCCGAGAGCAGTACTTC; CDR3 protein: CASSEPGEVREQYF
D gene: .; J gene: TRBJ1-1; clone size: .; CDR3 length: 15; V gene: TRBV19; CDR3 DNA: TGTGCCAGTAGTATAGGGGACCGGGGGGACACTGAAGCTTTCTTT; CDR3 protein: CASSIGDRGDTEAFF
D gene: TRBD1; J gene: TRBJ1-1; clone size: .; CDR3 length: 15; V gene: TRBV12-5; CDR3 DNA: TGTGCTAGTGGAAACGACAGGGGATCGGGCACTGAAGCTTTCTTT; CDR3 protein: CASGNDRGSGTEAFF
D gene: .; J gene: TRBJ2-5; clone size: few; CDR3 length: 12; V gene: TRBV27; CDR3 DNA: TGTGCCAGCAGTCTCCGGGGGGAGACCCAGTACTTC; CDR3 protein: CASSLRGETQYF
D gene: .; J gene: TRBJ2-1; clone size: .; CDR3 length: 16; V gene: TRBV10-3; CDR3 DNA: TGTGCCATCAGTGAGGCCGACAGGAGCTCCTACAATGAGCAGTTCTTC; CDR3 protein: CAISEADRSSYNEQFF
D gene: .; J gene: TRBJ1-2; clone size: .; CDR3 length: 14; V gene: TRBV16; CDR3 DNA: TGTGCCAGCAGCCAATCATTGACAAGCTATGGCTACACCTTC; CDR3 protein: CASSQSLTSYGYTF
D gene: .; J gene: TRBJ1-5; clone size: .; CDR3 length: 13; V gene: TRBV19; CDR3 DNA: TGTGCCAGTACTGTGCAGGGGAATCAGCCCCAGCATTTT; CDR3 protein: CASTVQGNQPQHF
D gene: TRBD2; J gene: TRBJ2-1; clone size: .; CDR3 length: 16; V gene: TRBV6-2/TRBV6-3; CDR3 DNA: TGTGCCAGCAGTTACCCCCTAGCGGGAATATACAATGAGCAGTTCTTC; CDR3 protein: CASSYPLAGIYNEQFF
D gene: TRBD2; J gene: TRBJ2-1; clone size: .; CDR3 length: 17; V gene: TRBV9; CDR3 DNA: TGTGCCAGCAGCAGGACTAGCGGGGTAGGGTCCTACAATGAGCAGTTCTTC; CDR3 protein: CASSRTSGVGSYNEQFF
D gene: TRBD1; J gene: TRBJ1-1; clone size: few; CDR3 length: 18; V gene: TRBV6-1; CDR3 DNA: TGTGCCAGCACCAAACCGATAAGTGACAGGGTCCTAGGCACTGAAGCTTTCTTT; CDR3 protein: CASTKPISDRVLGTEAFF
D gene: .; J gene: TRBJ2-7; clone size: .; CDR3 length: 15; V gene: TRBV28; CDR3 DNA: TGTGCCAGCAGGGGTAGCCTGCCGTTGACCTACGAGCAGTACTTC; CDR3 protein: CASRGSLPLTYEQYF
D gene: TRBD1; J gene: TRBJ2-3; clone size: .; CDR3 length: 14; V gene: TRBV10-3; CDR3 DNA: TGTGCCATCAGTGGGACAGGGGTGACAGATACGCAGTATTTT; CDR3 protein: CAISGTGVTDTQYF
D gene: TRBD1; J gene: TRBJ2-7; clone size: .; CDR3 length: 15; V gene: TRBV20-1; CDR3 DNA: TGCAGTGCTAGAGATCCGGACAGGGTTTGGAGGGAGCAGTACTTC; CDR3 protein: CSARDPDRVWREQYF
D gene: .; J gene: TRBJ2-7; clone size: .; CDR3 length: 13; V gene: TRBV20-1; CDR3 DNA: TGCAGTGCGGATAGGGTCTCATCAGGCGAGCAGTACTTC; CDR3 protein: CSADRVSSGEQYF
D gene: .; J gene: TRBJ1-2; clone size: few; CDR3 length: 18; V gene: TRBV19; CDR3 DNA: TGTGCCAGTAGTATGAGGGGGACTCGGACAATAGCTAACTATGGCTACACCTTC; CDR3 protein: CASSMRGTRTIANYGYTF
D gene: TRBD2; J gene: TRBJ2-1; clone size: .; CDR3 length: 19; V gene: TRBV5-1; CDR3 DNA: TGCGCCAGCAGCTTAAGGGGTGGGCTAGCGGGAGAATCCTACAATGAGCAGTTCTTC; CDR3 protein: CASSLRGGLAGESYNEQFF
D gene: .; J gene: TRBJ1-5; clone size: .; CDR3 length: 21; V gene: TRBV6-2/TRBV6-3; CDR3 DNA: .; CDR3 protein: CASSRQHLRAVLRAGRQPQHF
D gene: TRBD1; J gene: TRBJ2-2; clone size: .; CDR3 length: 16; V gene: TRBV28; CDR3 DNA: TGTGCCAGCAGTTTATTGCCAGGGGGTAAAGCCGGGGAGCTGTTTTTT; CDR3 protein: CASSLLPGGKAGELFF
D gene: .; J gene: TRBJ2-2; clone size: .; CDR3 length: 17; V gene: TRBV4-1; CDR3 DNA: TGCGCCAGCAGCCTCAGACCAGCGAAGGTTGGCACCGGGGAGCTGTTTTTT; CDR3 protein: CASSLRPAKVGTGELFF
D gene: .; J gene: TRBJ2-1; clone size: .; CDR3 length: 13; V gene: TRBV7-3; CDR3 DNA: TGTGCCAGCAGCGTAGCAGGGGCGAGTGAGCAGTTCTTC; CDR3 protein: CASSVAGASEQFF
D gene: TRBD2; J gene: TRBJ2-1; clone size: .; CDR3 length: 17; V gene: TRBV6-5; CDR3 DNA: TGTGCCAGCAGTTACTCCCAGACTAGCGGGATCTACAATGAGCAGTTCTTC; CDR3 protein: CASSYSQTSGIYNEQFF
D gene: TRBD1; J gene: TRBJ2-1; clone size: .; CDR3 length: 14; V gene: TRBV4-1; CDR3 DNA: TGCGCCAGCAGCGACCGTACAGGGGACAATGAGCAGTTCTTC; CDR3 protein: CASSDRTGDNEQFF
D gene: .; J gene: TRBJ1-1; clone size: .; CDR3 length: 13; V gene: TRBV12-3/TRBV12-4; CDR3 DNA: TGTGCCAGCAGTCCCCAACAGCGGACTGAAGCTTTCTTT; CDR3 protein: CASSPQQRTEAFF
D gene: .; J gene: TRBJ2-2; clone size: few; CDR3 length: 13; V gene: TRBV4-3; CDR3 DNA: TGCGCCAGCAGCGCCGGGTACACCGGGGAGCTGTTTTTT; CDR3 protein: CASSAGYTGELFF
D gene: .; J gene: TRBJ2-1; clone size: few; CDR3 length: 14; V gene: TRBV7-3; CDR3 DNA: TGTGCCAGCAGCTTAGATTTGGGGGACAATGAGCAGTTCTTC; CDR3 protein: CASSLDLGDNEQFF
D gene: .; J gene: TRBJ1-1; clone size: .; CDR3 length: 14; V gene: TRBV6-1; CDR3 DNA: TGTGCCAGCAGCGAGCGGGCGGGGAGGACTGAAGCTTTCTTT; CDR3 protein: CASSERAGRTEAFF
D gene: .; J gene: TRBJ2-3; clone size: .; CDR3 length: 23; V gene: TRBV21-1; CDR3 DNA: TGTGCCAGCAGCATCCATCGCCCTGAGTTGGGGACAGTGAAAAACCAAAGCACAGATACGCAGTATTTT; CDR3 protein: CASSIHRPELGTVKNQSTDTQYF
D gene: .; J gene: TRBJ2-1; clone size: .; CDR3 length: 15; V gene: TRBV7-2; CDR3 DNA: TGTGCCAGCAGCCCCAGCGGGCCGCAAGGCAATGAGCAGTTCTTC; CDR3 protein: CASSPSGPQGNEQFF